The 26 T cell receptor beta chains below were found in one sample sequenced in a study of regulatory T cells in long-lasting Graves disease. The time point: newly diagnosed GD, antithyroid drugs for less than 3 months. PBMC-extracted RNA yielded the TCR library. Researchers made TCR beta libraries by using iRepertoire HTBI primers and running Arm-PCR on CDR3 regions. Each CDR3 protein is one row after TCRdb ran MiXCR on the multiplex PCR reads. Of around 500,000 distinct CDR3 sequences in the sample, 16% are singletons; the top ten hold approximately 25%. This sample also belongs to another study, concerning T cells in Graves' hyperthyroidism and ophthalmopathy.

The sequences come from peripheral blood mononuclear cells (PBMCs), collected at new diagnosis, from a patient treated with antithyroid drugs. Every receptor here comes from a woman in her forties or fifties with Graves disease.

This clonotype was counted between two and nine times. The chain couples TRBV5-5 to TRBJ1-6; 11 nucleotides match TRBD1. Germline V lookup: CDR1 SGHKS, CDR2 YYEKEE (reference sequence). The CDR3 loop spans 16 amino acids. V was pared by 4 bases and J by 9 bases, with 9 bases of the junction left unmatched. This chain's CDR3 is CASSPNPGTGGSPLHF. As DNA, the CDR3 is TGTGCCAGCAGCCCAAACCCCGGGACAGGGGGTTCACCCCTCCACTTT.

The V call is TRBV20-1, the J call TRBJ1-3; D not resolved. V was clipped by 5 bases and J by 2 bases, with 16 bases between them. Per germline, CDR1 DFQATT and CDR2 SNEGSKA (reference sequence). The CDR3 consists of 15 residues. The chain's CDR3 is CSASRTDYPGNTIYF. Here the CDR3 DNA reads TGCAGTGCTTCCCGTACGGACTACCCTGGAAACACCATATATTTT.

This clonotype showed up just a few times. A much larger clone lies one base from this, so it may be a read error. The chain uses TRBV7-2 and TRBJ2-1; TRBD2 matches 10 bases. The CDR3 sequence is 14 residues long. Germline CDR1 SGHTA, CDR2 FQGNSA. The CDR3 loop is CASSLIAGGNEQLF. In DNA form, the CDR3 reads TGTGCCAGCAGCTTAATAGCGGGGGGCAATGAGCAGCTCTTC.

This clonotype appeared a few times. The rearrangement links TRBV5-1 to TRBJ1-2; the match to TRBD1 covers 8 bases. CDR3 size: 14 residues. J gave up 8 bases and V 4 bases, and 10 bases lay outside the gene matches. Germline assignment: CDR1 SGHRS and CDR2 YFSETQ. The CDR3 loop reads CASSPTGVLNGYTF. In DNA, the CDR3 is TGCGCCAGCAGCCCGACAGGGGTACTGAACGGCTACACCTTC.

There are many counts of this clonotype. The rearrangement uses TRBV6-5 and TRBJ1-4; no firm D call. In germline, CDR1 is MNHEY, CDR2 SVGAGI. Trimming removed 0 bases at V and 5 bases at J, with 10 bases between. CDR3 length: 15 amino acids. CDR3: CASSYSRQTNEKLFF. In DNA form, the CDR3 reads TGTGCCAGCAGTTACTCGAGGCAGACGAATGAAAAACTGTTTTTT.

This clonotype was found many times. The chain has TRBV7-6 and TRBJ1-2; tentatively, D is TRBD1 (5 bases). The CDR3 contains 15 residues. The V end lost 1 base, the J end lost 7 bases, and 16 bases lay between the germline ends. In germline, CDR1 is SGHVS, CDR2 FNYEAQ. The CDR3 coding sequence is TGTGCCAGCAGCTTAGAGGTGGGGGGTTATGGTGGCTACACCTTC. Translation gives CASSLEVGGYGGYTF.

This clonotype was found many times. DNA of the CDR3: TGTGCCAGCATGACCGGGGGGGCCTACGAGCAGTACTTC. Translating gives CASMTGGAYEQYF. The chain has TRBV6-1 and TRBJ2-7; TRBD2 matches 8 bases. This CDR3 is 13 amino acids long. The ends lost 7 bases at V and 2 bases at J; junction bases unmatched: 4. CDR1 MNHNS and CDR2 SASEGT come from the germline V gene.

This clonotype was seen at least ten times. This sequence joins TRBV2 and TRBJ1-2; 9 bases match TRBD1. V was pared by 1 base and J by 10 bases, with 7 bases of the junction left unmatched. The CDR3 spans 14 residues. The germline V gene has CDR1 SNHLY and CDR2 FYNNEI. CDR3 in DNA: TGTGCCAGCAGTGAAGTAACCGGGACAGGGCTCTACACCTTC. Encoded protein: CASSEVTGTGLYTF.

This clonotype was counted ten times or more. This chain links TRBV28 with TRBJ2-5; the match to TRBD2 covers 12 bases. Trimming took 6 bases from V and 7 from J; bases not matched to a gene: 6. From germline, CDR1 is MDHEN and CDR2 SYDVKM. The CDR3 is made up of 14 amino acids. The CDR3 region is CASSPGLAGLTQYF. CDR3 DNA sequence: TGTGCCAGCAGCCCCGGACTAGCGGGGCTGACCCAGTACTTC. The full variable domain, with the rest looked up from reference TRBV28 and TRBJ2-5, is DVKVTQSSRYLVKRTGEKVFLECVQDMDHENMFWYRQDPGLGLRLIYFSYDVKMKEKGDIPEGYSVSREKKERFSLILESASTNQTSMYLCASSPGLAGLTQYFGPGTRLLVL.

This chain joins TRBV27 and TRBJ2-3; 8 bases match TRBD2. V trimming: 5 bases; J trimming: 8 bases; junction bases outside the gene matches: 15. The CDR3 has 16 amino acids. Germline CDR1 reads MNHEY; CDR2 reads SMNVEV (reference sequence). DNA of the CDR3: TGTGCCAGCAGTGTCTCGGCGGGGGGCCACCGACGTACGCAGTATTTT. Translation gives CASSVSAGGHRRTQYF.

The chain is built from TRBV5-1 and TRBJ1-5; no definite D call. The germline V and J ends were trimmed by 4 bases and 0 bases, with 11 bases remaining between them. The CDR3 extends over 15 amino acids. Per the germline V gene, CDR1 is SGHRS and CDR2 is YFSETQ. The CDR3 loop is CASSIRPYSNQPQHF. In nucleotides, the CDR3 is TGCGCCAGCAGCATCAGGCCTTATAGCAATCAGCCCCAGCATTTT.

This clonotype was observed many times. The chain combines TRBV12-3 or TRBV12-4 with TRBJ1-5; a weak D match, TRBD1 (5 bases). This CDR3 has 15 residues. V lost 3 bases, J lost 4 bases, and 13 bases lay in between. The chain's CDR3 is CASSLGGDRNQPQHF. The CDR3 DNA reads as TGTGCCAGCAGTTTGGGAGGGGACCGTAATCAGCCCCAGCATTTT.

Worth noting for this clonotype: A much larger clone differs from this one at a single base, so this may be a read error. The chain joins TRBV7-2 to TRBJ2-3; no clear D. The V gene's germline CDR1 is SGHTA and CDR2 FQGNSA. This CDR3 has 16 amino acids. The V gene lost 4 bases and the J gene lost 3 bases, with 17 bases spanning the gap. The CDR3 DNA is TGTGCCAGCAGCTCGTACACACCGCGTACGACAGATACGCAGTATTTT. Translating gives CASSSYTPRTTDTQYF.

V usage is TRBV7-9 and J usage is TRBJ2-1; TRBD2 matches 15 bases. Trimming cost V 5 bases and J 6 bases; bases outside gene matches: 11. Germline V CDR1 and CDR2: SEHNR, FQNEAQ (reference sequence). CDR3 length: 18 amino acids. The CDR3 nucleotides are TGTGCCAGCAGCCCGGGACTAGCGGGGGGTTACCTTCGCAATGAGCAGTTCTTC. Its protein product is CASSPGLAGGYLRNEQFF.

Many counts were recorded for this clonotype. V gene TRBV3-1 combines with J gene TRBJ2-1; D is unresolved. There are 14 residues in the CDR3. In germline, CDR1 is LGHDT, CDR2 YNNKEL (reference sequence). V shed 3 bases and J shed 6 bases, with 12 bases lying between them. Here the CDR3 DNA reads TGTGCCAGCAGCCAGTTAGTTTTGGGCAATGAGCAGTTCTTC. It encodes CASSQLVLGNEQFF.

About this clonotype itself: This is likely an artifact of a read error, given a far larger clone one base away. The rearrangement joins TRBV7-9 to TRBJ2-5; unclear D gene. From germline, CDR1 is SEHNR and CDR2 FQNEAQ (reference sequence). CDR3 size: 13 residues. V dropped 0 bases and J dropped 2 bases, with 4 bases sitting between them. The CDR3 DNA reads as TGTGCCAGCAGCTTAGCGACGCAAGAGACCCAGTACTTC. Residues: CASSLATQETQYF.

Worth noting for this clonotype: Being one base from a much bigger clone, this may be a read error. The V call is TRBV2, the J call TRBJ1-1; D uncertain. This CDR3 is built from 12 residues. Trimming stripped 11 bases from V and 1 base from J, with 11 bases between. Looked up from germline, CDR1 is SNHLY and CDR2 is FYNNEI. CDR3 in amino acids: CACSQTNTEAFF. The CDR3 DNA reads TGTGCCTGCTCTCAAACGAACACTGAAGCTTTCTTT.

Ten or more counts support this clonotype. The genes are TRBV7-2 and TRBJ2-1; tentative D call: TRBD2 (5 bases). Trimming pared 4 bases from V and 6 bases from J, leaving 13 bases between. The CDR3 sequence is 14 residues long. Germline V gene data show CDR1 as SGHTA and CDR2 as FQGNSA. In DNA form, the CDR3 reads TGTGCCAGCAGCTCCCCCGGGGTTCTCAATGAGCAGTTCTTC. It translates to CASSSPGVLNEQFF. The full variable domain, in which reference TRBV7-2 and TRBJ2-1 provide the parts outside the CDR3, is GAGVSQSPSNKVTEKGKDVELRCDPISGHTALYWYRQSLGQGLEFLIYFQGNSAPDKSGLPSDRFSAERTGGSVSTLTIQRTQQEDSAVYLCASSSPGVLNEQFFGPGTRLTVL.

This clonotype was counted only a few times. This CDR3 is CASSQEKGPETQYF. The CDR3 DNA follows: TGTGCCAGCAGCCAAGAAAAGGGTCCGGAGACCCAGTACTTC. The J gene is TRBJ2-5, the V gene TRBV14; D not resolved. The V end was cut by 0 bases, the J end by 5 bases, with 10 bases between. Germline-derived CDR1 and CDR2 are SGHDN and FVKESK. This CDR3 contains 14 residues.

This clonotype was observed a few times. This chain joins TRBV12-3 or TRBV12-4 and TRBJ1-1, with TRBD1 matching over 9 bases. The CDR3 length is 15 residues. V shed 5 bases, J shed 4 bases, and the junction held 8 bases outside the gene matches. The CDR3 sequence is CASSQGTGLITEAFF. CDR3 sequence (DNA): TGTGCCAGCAGTCAAGGGACAGGGTTAATCACTGAAGCTTTCTTT.

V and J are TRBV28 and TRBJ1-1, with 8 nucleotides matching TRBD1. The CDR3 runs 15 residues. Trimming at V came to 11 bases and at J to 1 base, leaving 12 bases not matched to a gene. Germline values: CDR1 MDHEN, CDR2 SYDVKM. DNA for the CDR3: TGTGCCGGACCAGGGACAGGCGTCAAGAACACTGAAGCTTTCTTT. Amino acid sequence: CAGPGTGVKNTEAFF.

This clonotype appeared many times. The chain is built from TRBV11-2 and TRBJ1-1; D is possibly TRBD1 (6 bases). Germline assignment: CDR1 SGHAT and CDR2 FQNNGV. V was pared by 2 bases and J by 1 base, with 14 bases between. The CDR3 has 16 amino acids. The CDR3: CASSLSGTSKNTEAFF. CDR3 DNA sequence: TGTGCCAGCAGCTTATCCGGGACAAGTAAGAACACTGAAGCTTTCTTT.

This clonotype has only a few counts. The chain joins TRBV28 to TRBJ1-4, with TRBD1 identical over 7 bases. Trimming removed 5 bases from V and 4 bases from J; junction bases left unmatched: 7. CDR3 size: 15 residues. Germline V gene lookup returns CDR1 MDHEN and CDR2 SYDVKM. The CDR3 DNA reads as TGTGCCAGCAGTCCACCCGGGACAGTTAATGAAAAACTGTTTTTT. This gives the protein CASSPPGTVNEKLFF. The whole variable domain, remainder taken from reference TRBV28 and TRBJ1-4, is DVKVTQSSRYLVKRTGEKVFLECVQDMDHENMFWYRQDPGLGLRLIYFSYDVKMKEKGDIPEGYSVSREKKERFSLILESASTNQTSMYLCASSPPGTVNEKLFFGSGTQLSVL.

The CDR3 region is CASSLEESGPLHF. The CDR3, as DNA: TGTGCCAGCAGCTTAGAGGAGTCGGGACCCCTCCACTTT. This chain links TRBV7-6 with TRBJ1-6; D not certain. The germline V and J ends were trimmed by 1 base and 12 bases, with 10 bases remaining between them. The CDR3 has 13 amino acids. The germline V gene encodes CDR1 SGHVS and CDR2 FNYEAQ.

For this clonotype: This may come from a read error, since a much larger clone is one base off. CDR3 region: CASSLWSQETQCF. The CDR3 nucleotides are TGTGCCAGCAGTTTATGGAGCCAAGAGACCCAGTGCTTC. The chain uses TRBV28 and TRBJ2-5; D remains unclear. This CDR3 spans 13 amino acids. Per the germline V gene, CDR1 is MDHEN and CDR2 is SYDVKM.

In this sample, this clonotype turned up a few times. This CDR3 reads CASRGRGGELFF. Here the CDR3 DNA reads TGTGCCAGCAGAGGAAGGGGCGGGGAGCTGTTTTTT. This chain connects TRBV25-1 to TRBJ2-2, with D possibly TRBD1 on 5 matching bases. The CDR3 length is 12 residues. The ends were cut back, 6 bases at V and 7 bases at J, with 9 bases in the middle. Germline loops: CDR1 MGHDK, CDR2 SYGVNS.